The entry that follows covers one T cell receptor (beta chain) sequence. Its antigen is not identified. These data come from a study of shared clonotypes between healthy human individuals. Deep-level settings were used for running the assay. Unsorted PBMC DNA underwent sequencing on ten immunoSEQ deep assay plates. The method was immunoSEQ multiplex PCR; TCRdb's version includes in-frame clones alone and lacks a portion of them. This sample has hundreds of thousands of clones, with more than 75% found just once. Study outcomes and limitations: Having only a few donors restricted how much genetic and exposure-history diversity was captured. Investigators collected only blood, and repertoires in tissues likely differ.

The CDR3 covers 14 residues. The germline V gene encodes CDR1 MNHEY and CDR2 SVGAGI. The V gene end was trimmed by 5 bases and the J gene end by 6 bases; junction bases not matched to a gene: 9. The sequenced sample consisted of PBMCs. The chain has TRBV6-5 and TRBJ1-1; 7 bases are a match to TRBD1. The TCR originated in a middle-aged woman in good health. Some clones in this sample may be carry-over from other donors' samples. The CDR3 nucleotides are TGTGCCAGCAGTCGTTCCAGGGGGTACCCTGAAGCTTTCTTT. Translated, it gives CASSRSRGYPEAFF.